The rows below give T cell receptor beta chains drawn from one sample of a study of blood T cell repertoires in COVID-19. Clones were sequenced by immunoSEQ multiplex PCR, and TCRdb holds only the in-frame ones, with some missing. The table records more than 150,000 clones, under 90% of them present only once. The material sequenced was PBMCs or T cells enriched from blood (not recorded which). These receptors came from a woman aged 45-60 years who had recovered from COVID-19. The conserved cysteine and the conserved F or W are not part of the CDR3 here. Each record gives: clone size, V gene, CDR3 protein. Only some rows state a clone size, as once, few, many or a class for expanded clones.

clone_size: once
v_call: TRBV2
cdr3_aa: ASSDRTGSNQPQH

clone_size: NA
v_call: TRBV2
cdr3_aa: ASSTAARVNTEAF

clone_size: NA
v_call: TRBV7-9
cdr3_aa: ASSFPSGGQETQY

clone_size: NA
v_call: TRBV7-9
cdr3_aa: ASSPRRKGLAYTDTQY

clone_size: once
v_call: TRBV6-5
cdr3_aa: ASSHRVRSETQY

clone_size: NA
v_call: TRBV5-1
cdr3_aa: ASSRSVTGNEQF

clone_size: NA
v_call: TRBV5-4
cdr3_aa: ASSRAGGPGDLYEQY

clone_size: NA
v_call: TRBV3-1/TRBV3-2
cdr3_aa: ASSHRGGEKLF

clone_size: NA
v_call: TRBV5-1
cdr3_aa: ASSLNRGISSYNEQF

clone_size: NA
v_call: TRBV19
cdr3_aa: ASSLVGGRRHSEQF

clone_size: NA
v_call: TRBV27
cdr3_aa: ASSLTGRTTEAF

clone_size: NA
v_call: TRBV9
cdr3_aa: ASSPRADLWGAGANVLT